This TCR beta chain was found in a study of blood T cell repertoires in COVID-19. Assay: immunoSEQ multiplex PCR; the TCRdb copy retains only in-frame clones and omits some. The data show 350,000 or so clones, roughly 87% seen once. Cohorts were determined from participant-reported clinical history. Worth noting for this clone: The sample contains more than one DNA sequence encoding this CDR3.

CDR1 and CDR2 (germline): SGHVS, FNYEAQ. The CDR3 runs to 14 residues. The V segment lost 5 bases and the J segment 4 bases; nucleotides outside the gene matches: 4. This chain connects TRBV7-6 to TRBJ1-4; 7 nucleotides align to TRBD1. Sequencing input: PBMCs or T cells enriched from blood (not recorded which). The receptor comes from a woman between 25 and 40 years old who had recovered from COVID-19. For the CDR3, the DNA is TGTGCCAGCAGCGCCCAGGGGGGTAATGAAAAACTGTTTTTT. This codes for CASSAQGGNEKLFF. Based on the CDR3 plus reference TRBV7-6 and TRBJ1-4, the full variable domain is GAGVSQSPRYKVTKRGQDVALRCDPISGHVSLYWYRQALGQGPEFLTYFNYEAQQDKSGLPNDRFSAERPEGSISTLTIQRTEQRDSAMYRCASSAQGGNEKLFFGSGTQLSVL.